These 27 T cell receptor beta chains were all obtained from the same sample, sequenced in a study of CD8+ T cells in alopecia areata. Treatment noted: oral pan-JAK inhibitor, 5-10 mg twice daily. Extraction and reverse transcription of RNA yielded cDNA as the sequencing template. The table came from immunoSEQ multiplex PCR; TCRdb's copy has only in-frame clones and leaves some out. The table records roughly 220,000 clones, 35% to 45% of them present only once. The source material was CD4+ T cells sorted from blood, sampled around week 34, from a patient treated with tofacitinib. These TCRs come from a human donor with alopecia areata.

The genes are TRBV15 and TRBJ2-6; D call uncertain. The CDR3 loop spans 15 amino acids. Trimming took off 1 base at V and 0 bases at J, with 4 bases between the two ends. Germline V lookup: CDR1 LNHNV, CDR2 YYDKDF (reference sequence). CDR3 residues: CATSRVNSGANVLTF. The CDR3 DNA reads TGTGCCACCAGCAGAGTGAACTCTGGGGCCAACGTCCTGACTTTC.

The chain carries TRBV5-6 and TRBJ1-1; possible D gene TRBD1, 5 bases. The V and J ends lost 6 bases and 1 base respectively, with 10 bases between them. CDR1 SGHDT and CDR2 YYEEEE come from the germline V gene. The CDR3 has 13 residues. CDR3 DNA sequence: TGTGCCAGCAAACGACAGCCGAACACTGAAGCTTTCTTT. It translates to CASKRQPNTEAFF.

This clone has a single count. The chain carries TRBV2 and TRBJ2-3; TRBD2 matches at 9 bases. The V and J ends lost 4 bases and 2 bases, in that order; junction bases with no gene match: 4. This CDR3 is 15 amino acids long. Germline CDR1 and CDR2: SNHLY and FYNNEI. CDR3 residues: CASSVTSGDTDTQYF. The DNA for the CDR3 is TGTGCCAGCAGTGTGACTAGCGGCGACACAGATACGCAGTATTTT.

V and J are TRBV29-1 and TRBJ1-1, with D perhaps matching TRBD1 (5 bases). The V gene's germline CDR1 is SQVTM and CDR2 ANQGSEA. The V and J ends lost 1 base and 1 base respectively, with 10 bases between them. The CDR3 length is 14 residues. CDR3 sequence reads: CSVEGGTGNTEAFF. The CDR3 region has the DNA TGCAGCGTTGAAGGTGGGACGGGGAACACTGAAGCTTTCTTT.

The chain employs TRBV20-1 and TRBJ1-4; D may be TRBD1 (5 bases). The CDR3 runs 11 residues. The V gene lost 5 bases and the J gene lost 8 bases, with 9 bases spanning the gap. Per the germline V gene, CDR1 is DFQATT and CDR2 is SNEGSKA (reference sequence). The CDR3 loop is CSAGTREKLFF. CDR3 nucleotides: TGCAGTGCTGGGACGAGAGAAAAACTGTTTTTT.

The CDR3 protein is CASSLFGGSWETQYF. For the CDR3, the DNA is TGTGCCAGCAGCTTGTTTGGCGGGAGTTGGGAGACCCAGTACTTC. The J gene is TRBJ2-5, the V gene TRBV5-4; 7 nucleotides match TRBD2. The CDR3 has 15 amino acids. Unmatched junction bases numbered 8, after V lost 1 base and J lost 5 bases. The V gene's germline CDR1 is SGHNT and CDR2 YYREEE (reference sequence).

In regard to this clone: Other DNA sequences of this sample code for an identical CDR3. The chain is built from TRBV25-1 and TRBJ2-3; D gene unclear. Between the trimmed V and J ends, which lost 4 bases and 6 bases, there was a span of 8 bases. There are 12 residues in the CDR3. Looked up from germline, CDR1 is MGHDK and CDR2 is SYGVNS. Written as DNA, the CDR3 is TGTGCCAGCAGTGGATACACGGATACGCAGTATTTT. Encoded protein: CASSGYTDTQYF.

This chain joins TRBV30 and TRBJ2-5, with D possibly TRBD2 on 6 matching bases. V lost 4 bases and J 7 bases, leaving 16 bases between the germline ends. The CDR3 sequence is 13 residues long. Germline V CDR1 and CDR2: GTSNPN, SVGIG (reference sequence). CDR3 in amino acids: CAWIHRGSGTQYF. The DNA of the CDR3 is TGTGCCTGGATCCATCGGGGGTCAGGGACCCAGTACTTC.

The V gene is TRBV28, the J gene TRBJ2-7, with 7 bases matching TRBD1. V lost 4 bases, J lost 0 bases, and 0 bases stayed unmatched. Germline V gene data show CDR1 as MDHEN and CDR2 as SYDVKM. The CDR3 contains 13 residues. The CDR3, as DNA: TGTGCCAGCAGTTGGGACAGCTCCTACGAGCAGTACTTC. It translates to CASSWDSSYEQYF.

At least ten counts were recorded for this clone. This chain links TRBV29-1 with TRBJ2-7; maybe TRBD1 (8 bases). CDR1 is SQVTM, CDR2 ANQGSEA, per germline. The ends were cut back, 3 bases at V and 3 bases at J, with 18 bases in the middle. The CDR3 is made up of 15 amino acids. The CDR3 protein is CSVEDDRGGFYEQYF. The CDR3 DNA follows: TGCAGCGTTGAGGACGACAGGGGAGGGTTCTACGAGCAGTACTTC.

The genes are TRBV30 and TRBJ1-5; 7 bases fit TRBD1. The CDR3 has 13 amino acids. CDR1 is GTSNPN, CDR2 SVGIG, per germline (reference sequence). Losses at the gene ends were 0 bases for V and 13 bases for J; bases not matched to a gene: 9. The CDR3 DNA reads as TGTGCCTGGAGTGTACAGACAGGGTCGCGGCAGCATTTT. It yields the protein CAWSVQTGSRQHF.

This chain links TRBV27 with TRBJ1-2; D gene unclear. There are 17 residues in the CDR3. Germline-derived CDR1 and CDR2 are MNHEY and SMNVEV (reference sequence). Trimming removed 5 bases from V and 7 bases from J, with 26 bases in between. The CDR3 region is CASSGLDTTGLSGGYTF. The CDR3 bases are TGTGCCAGCAGTGGGCTAGACACAACCGGCTTATCGGGTGGCTACACCTTC.

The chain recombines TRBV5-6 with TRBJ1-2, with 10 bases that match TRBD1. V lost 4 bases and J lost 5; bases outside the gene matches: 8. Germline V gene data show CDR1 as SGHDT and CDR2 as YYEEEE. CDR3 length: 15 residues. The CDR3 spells CASSRLTGGGYGYTF. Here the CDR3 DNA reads TGTGCCAGCAGCCGTCTGACAGGGGGCGGATATGGCTACACCTTC.

The CDR3 region is CAWDDGLAITGELFF. The DNA for the CDR3 is TGTGCCTGGGACGATGGACTAGCCATCACCGGGGAGCTGTTTTTT. The chain uses TRBV30 and TRBJ2-2; the match to TRBD2 covers 8 bases. V was clipped by 5 bases and J by 4 bases; unmatched bases: 9. This CDR3 is built from 15 residues. Germline V lookup: CDR1 GTSNPN, CDR2 SVGIG (reference sequence).

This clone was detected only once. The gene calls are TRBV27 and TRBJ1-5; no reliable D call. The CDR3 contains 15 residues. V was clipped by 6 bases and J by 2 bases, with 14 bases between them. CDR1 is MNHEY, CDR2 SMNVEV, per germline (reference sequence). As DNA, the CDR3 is TGTGCCAGCAGCCCGGCAACTACGGGCAATCAGCCCCAGCATTTT. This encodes CASSPATTGNQPQHF.

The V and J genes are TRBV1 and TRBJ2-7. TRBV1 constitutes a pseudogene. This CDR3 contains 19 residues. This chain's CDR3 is CTSSQDGPQMGTPSYEQYF. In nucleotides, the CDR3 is TGCACCAGCAGCCAAGATGGACCCCAAATGGGGACCCCATCCTACGAGCAGTACTTC.

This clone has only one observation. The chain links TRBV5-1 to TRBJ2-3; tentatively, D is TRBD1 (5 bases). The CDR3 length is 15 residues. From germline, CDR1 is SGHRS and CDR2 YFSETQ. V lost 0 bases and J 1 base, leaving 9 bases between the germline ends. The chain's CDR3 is CASSLGQPGTDTQYF. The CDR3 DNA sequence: TGCGCCAGCAGCTTGGGACAGCCTGGCACAGATACGCAGTATTTT.

The CDR3 spells CASSRDDRDTGELFF. CDR3 DNA: TGTGCCAGCAGCCGAGACGACAGAGACACCGGGGAGCTGTTTTTT. This chain uses TRBV7-8 with TRBJ2-2, with TRBD1 as a possible D gene (5 bases). V was pared by 5 bases and J by 3 bases, with 13 bases between. CDR1 and CDR2 (germline): SGHVS, FQNEAQ. The CDR3 loop spans 15 amino acids.

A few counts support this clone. CDR3 region: CASHRPMTGGDGYTF. The DNA for the CDR3 is TGTGCCAGCCACCGTCCGATGACAGGGGGCGATGGCTACACCTTC. This chain joins TRBV6-6 and TRBJ1-2; TRBD1 matches 10 bases. The CDR3 runs 15 residues. Trimming removed 8 bases from V and 6 bases from J; junction bases left unmatched: 12. Looked up from germline, CDR1 is MNHNY and CDR2 is SVGAGI (reference sequence).

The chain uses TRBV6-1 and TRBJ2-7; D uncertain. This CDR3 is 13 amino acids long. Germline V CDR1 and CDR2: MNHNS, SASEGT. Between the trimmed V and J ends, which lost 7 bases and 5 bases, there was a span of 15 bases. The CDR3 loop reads CASKWYRADEQYF. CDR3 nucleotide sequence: TGTGCCAGCAAGTGGTATAGGGCGGACGAGCAGTACTTC.

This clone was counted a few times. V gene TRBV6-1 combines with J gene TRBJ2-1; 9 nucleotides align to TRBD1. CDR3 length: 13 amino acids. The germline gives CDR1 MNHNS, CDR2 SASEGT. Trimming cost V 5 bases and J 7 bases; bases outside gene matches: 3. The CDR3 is CASSWTGVNEQFF. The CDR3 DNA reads TGTGCCAGCAGTTGGACAGGGGTGAATGAGCAGTTCTTC.

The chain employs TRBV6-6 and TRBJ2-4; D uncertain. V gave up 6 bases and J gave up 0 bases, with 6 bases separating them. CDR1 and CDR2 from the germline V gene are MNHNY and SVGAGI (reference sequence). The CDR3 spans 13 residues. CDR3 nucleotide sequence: TGTGCCAGCAGCGGCCCAGCCAAAAACATTCAGTACTTC. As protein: CASSGPAKNIQYF.

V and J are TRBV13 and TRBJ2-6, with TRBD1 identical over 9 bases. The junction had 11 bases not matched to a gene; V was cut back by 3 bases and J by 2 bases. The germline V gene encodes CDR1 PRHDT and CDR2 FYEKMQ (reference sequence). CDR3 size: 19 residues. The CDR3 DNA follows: TGTGCCAGCAGCTTCATAGTGGGACAGGGCGGCGCTGGGGCCAACGTCCTGACTTTC. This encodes CASSFIVGQGGAGANVLTF.

Written as DNA, the CDR3 is TGTGCCAGCAGAATTAGGACAGGGGCAATAACCTACGAGCAGTACTTC. It specifies CASRIRTGAITYEQYF. The chain recombines TRBV2 with TRBJ2-7; 9 nucleotides line up with TRBD1. Germline V CDR1 and CDR2: SNHLY, FYNNEI. The CDR3 length is 16 residues. V lost 6 bases and J lost 2; bases outside the gene matches: 11. The full variable domain, with the rest looked up from reference TRBV2 and TRBJ2-7, is EPEVTQTPSHQVTQMGQEVILRCVPISNHLYFYWYRQILGQKVEFLVSFYNNEISEKSEIFDDQFSVERPDGSNFTLKIRSTKLEDSAMYFCASRIRTGAITYEQYFGPGTRLTVT.

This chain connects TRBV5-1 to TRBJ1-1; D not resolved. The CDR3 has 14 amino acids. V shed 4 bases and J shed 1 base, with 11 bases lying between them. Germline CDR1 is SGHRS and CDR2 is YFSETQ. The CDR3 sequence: CASSLNPPNTEAFF. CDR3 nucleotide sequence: TGCGCCAGCAGCCTAAACCCACCGAACACTGAAGCTTTCTTT.

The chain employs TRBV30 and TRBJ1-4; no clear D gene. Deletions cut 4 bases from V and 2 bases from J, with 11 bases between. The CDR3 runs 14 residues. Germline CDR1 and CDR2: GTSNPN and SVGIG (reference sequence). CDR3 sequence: CAWNEGGTNEKLFF. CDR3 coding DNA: TGTGCCTGGAACGAGGGAGGGACTAATGAAAAACTGTTTTTT.

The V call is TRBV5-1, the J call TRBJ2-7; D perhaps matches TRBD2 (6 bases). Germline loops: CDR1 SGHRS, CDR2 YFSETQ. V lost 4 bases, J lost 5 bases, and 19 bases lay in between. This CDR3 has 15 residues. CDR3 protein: CASSPEGTSPNEQYF. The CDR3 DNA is TGCGCCAGCAGCCCGGAGGGGACGTCTCCTAACGAGCAGTACTTC.